The clone carrying this T cell receptor (beta chain) was recorded a few times. Antigen specificity is unknown. The CDR3 spans 14 residues. The ends were cut back, 8 bases at V and 3 bases at J, with 15 bases in the middle. The germline gives CDR1 SEHNR, CDR2 FQNEAQ (reference sequence). These data belong to a study of T cell repertoires in cytomegalovirus infection. Study-wide background: CMV epitopes that were recently identified and HLA-C-restricted were used alongside well-studied HLA-B-restricted ones. CMV infection together with matching HLA type was indicated by public TCR beta signatures.

TCRdb reprocessed the reads with MiXCR, giving one entry per CDR3 protein. The data show about half a million distinct CDR3 sequences, with about 33% seen just once and roughly 15% held by the top ten. General observations from the study: CMV carriers with the relevant HLA were identified by cumulative public TCR beta family frequency. The ex vivo response showed dominance by HLA-C-restricted CMV-specific TCR beta clonotypes.

This TCR derives from a human donor in good health (CMV status not recorded). Some clones in this sample may be carry-over from other donors' samples. This chain uses TRBV7-9 with TRBJ2-3; D may be TRBD2 (6 bases). Sequencing used cultured PBMCs, obtained from culture after CMV antigen stimulation. In DNA, the CDR3 is TGTGCCAGCTCTGAATCTGGGGGGACAGATACGCAGTATTTT. Residues: CASSESGGTDTQYF.